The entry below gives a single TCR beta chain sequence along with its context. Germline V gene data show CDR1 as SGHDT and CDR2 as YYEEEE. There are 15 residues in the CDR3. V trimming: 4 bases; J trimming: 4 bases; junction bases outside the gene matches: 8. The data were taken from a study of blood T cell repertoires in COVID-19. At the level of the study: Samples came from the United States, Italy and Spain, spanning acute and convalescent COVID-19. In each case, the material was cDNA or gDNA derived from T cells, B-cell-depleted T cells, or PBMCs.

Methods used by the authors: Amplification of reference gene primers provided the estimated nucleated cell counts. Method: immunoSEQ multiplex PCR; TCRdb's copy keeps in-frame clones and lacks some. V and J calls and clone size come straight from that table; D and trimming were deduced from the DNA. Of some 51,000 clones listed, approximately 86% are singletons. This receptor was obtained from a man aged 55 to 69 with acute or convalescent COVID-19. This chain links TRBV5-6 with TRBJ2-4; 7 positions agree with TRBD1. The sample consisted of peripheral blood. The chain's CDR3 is CASSSFGTAKNIQYF. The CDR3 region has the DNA TGTGCCAGCAGCAGTTTCGGGACAGCAAAAAACATTCAGTACTTC.